This T cell receptor (beta chain) was documented in a study of post-analysis software for immune sequencing data. Study-wide background: Relapsing-remitting, secondary progressive and progressive-relapsing forms made up the multiple sclerosis disease courses. General study points: Comparison with controls showed significantly lower normalized Chao1 diversity in multiple sclerosis patients. Patients showed TRBV5-6, TRBV5-1 and TRBV20-1 among about five TRBV segments more frequent than in controls.

Notes on this clonotype: Its specificity is unknown.

Germline V gene sequence: CDR1 WSHSY, CDR2 SAAADI. This CDR3 is 15 amino acids long. The V gene lost 6 bases and the J gene lost 6 bases, with 20 bases spanning the gap. Unique molecular identifiers were carried by the TCR beta cDNA libraries. T cells numbering 1 to 10 million gave rise to around 500,000 cDNA molecules. TCRdb re-derived calls from the PCR reads in MiXCR, one entry per CDR3 protein. The top ten clones hold approximately 10% of a sample with some 690,000 distinct CDR3 sequences, around 64% of them seen once. Source material: blood. This sequence was found in a girl aged 2-10 years with multiple sclerosis. The chain combines TRBV10-2 with TRBJ1-1; D perhaps matches TRBD1 (5 bases). This chain's CDR3 is CASRETGGEMAEAFF. CDR3 DNA sequence: TGCGCCAGCAGAGAAACTGGGGGGGAGATGGCTGAAGCTTTCTTT.